This is a list of T cell receptor beta chains from one sample in a study of blood T cell repertoires in COVID-19. Using immunoSEQ multiplex PCR, the repertoire was profiled, and TCRdb retains in-frame clones only, with some absent. The sample yields under 130,000 clones, 81% seen once. The sample comprised peripheral blood. Source of these receptors: a man older than 75 with acute or convalescent COVID-19. Each CDR3 is given with its conserved first and last residue. D genes are given only for firm matches. For some rows the clone size is stated as once, few or many, or as a class when expanded; others skip it.

CDR3aa,CDR3nt,j_gene,v_gene,d_gene,abundance
CASSYEWGLQDQPQHF,TGTGCCAGCAGTTACGAGTGGGGGCTCCAAGATCAGCCCCAGCATTTT,TRBJ1-5,TRBV6-2/TRBV6-3,NA,NA
CASCRGQLNEKLFF,TGTGCCAGCTGTCGGGGACAGTTGAATGAAAAACTGTTTTTT,TRBJ1-4,TRBV6-5,TRBD1,few
CASSQEWGQGGYGYTF,TGCGCCAGCAGCCAAGAATGGGGACAGGGAGGCTATGGCTACACCTTC,TRBJ1-2,TRBV4-3,TRBD1,NA
CASSAGGGAGQPQHF,TGTGCCAGCAGCGCCGGCGGAGGGGCAGGTCAGCCCCAGCATTTT,TRBJ1-5,TRBV7-9,NA,many
CASSFDRYQPQHF,TGTGCCAGCAGTTTCGACAGATATCAGCCCCAGCATTTT,TRBJ1-5,TRBV12-3/TRBV12-4,NA,NA
CASSPGGNEQFF,TGTGCCAGCAGCCCAGGGGGCAATGAGCAGTTCTTC,TRBJ2-1,TRBV6-6,TRBD1,NA
CASSRQGTGELFF,TGTGCCAGTAGTCGACAGGGAACCGGGGAGCTGTTTTTT,TRBJ2-2,TRBV19,TRBD1,NA
CATSDSQGAGTDTQYF,TGTGCCACCAGTGATTCCCAGGGGGCCGGCACAGATACGCAGTATTTT,TRBJ2-3,TRBV24-1,TRBD1,NA
CASSLGSGSYNEQFF,TGTGCCAGCAGCTTAGGTTCCGGCTCCTACAATGAGCAGTTCTTC,TRBJ2-1,TRBV7-6,NA,NA
CATSDPRGTEAFF,TGTGCCACCAGTGACCCCCGAGGGACTGAAGCTTTCTTT,TRBJ1-1,TRBV24-1,NA,NA
CASSRQGAQPQHF,TGTGCCAGCAGTAGACAGGGGGCACAGCCCCAGCATTTT,TRBJ1-5,TRBV6-6,TRBD1,NA
CASSAGQGRNQPQHF,TGTGCCAGCAGCGCCGGACAGGGGCGCAATCAGCCCCAGCATTTT,TRBJ1-5,TRBV7-2,TRBD1,NA
CASSAGRAGELFF,TGTGCCAGCAGCGCAGGGCGCGCCGGGGAGCTGTTTTTT,TRBJ2-2,TRBV2,NA,once
CASSFGTPNSNQPQHF,TGCGCCAGCAGCTTCGGGACTCCAAATAGCAATCAGCCCCAGCATTTT,TRBJ1-5,TRBV5-1,NA,NA
CASKLQKGGTYEQYF,TGCGCCAGCAAACTGCAGAAGGGAGGGACCTACGAGCAGTACTTC,TRBJ2-7,TRBV5-1,TRBD2,few
CASSSQPRLSYGYTF,TGTGCCAGCAGCTCTCAACCCCGATTGAGCTATGGCTACACCTTC,TRBJ1-2,TRBV11-2,NA,NA
CASSQVGTGSGANQPQHF,TGTGCCAGCAGCCAAGTGGGGACAGGGTCGGGGGCAAATCAGCCCCAGCATTTT,TRBJ1-5,TRBV4-2,TRBD1,NA
CASSFLAGNTGELFF,TGCGCCAGCAGCTTTCTAGCGGGGAACACCGGGGAGCTGTTTTTT,TRBJ2-2,TRBV5-1,TRBD2,NA
CASGIGQGRTEAFF,TGTGCCAGTGGCATTGGACAGGGGAGGACTGAAGCTTTCTTT,TRBJ1-1,TRBV19,TRBD1,NA
CAISEYGSNQPQHF,TGTGCCATCAGTGAGTACGGTAGCAATCAGCCCCAGCATTTT,TRBJ1-5,TRBV10-3,NA,NA
CASSRGGDRSNNEQFF,TGTGCCAGCAGCCGTGGGGGAGACAGGAGCAACAATGAGCAGTTCTTC,TRBJ2-1,TRBV28,NA,NA
CASSLRRDTGELFF,TGTGCCAGCAGCCTGCGTCGTGACACCGGGGAGCTGTTTTTT,TRBJ2-2,TRBV7-8,NA,NA
CASRLGPGNQPQHF,TGTGCCAGCAGACTGGGGCCCGGCAATCAGCCCCAGCATTTT,TRBJ1-5,TRBV7-8,NA,once
CASSLQGWELFF,TGTGCCAGCAGTCTACAGGGATGGGAGCTGTTTTTT,TRBJ2-2,TRBV7-9,NA,few
CASSAGLSAQPQHF,TGTGCCAGCAGCGCCGGACTATCAGCTCAGCCCCAGCATTTT,TRBJ1-5,TRBV9,NA,NA